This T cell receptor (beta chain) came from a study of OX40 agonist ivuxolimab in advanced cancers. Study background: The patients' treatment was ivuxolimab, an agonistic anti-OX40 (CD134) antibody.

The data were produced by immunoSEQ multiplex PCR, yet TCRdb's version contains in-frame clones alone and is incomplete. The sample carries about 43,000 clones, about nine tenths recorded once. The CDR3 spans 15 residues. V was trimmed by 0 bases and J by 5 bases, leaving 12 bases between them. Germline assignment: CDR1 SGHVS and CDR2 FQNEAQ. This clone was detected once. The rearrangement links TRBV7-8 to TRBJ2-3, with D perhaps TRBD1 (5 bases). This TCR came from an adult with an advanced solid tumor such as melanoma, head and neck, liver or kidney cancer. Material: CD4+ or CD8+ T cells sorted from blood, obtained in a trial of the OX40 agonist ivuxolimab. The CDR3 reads CASSLADTDLDTQYF. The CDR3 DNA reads TGTGCCAGCAGCTTAGCGGACACCGACTTAGATACGCAGTATTTT.